These T cell receptor beta chains were read from a single sample in a study of blood T cell repertoires in COVID-19. The method was immunoSEQ multiplex PCR; TCRdb's version includes in-frame clones alone and lacks a portion of them. The profile covers 150,000 to 200,000 clones, with around 80% appearing a single time and 22% taken by the ten largest. Input material: peripheral blood. Receptors were obtained from a woman aged 80 or over with acute or convalescent COVID-19. The CDR3 runs from the conserved cysteine through the conserved F or W. Each record gives: D gene, clone size, V gene, J gene, CDR3 protein, CDR3 DNA. The D gene is left open where the match is weak. The size field is filled for only some rows; it gives once, few, many or a size class.

d_gene: .; abundance: .; v_gene: TRBV7-9; j_gene: TRBJ1-2; CDR3aa: CASTGPGGDGYTF; CDR3nt: TGTGCCAGCACCGGACCCGGGGGTGATGGCTACACCTTC
d_gene: .; abundance: .; v_gene: TRBV21-1; j_gene: TRBJ2-1; CDR3aa: CASSKAASYNEQFF; CDR3nt: TGTGCCAGCAGCAAAGCAGCATCCTACAATGAGCAGTTCTTC
d_gene: TRBD2; abundance: .; v_gene: TRBV6-6; j_gene: TRBJ2-1; CDR3aa: CASSYQREFYNEQFF; CDR3nt: TGTGCCAGCAGTTACCAGCGGGAGTTCTACAATGAGCAGTTCTTC
d_gene: .; abundance: .; v_gene: TRBV4-3; j_gene: TRBJ1-2; CDR3aa: CASSEGSGANYGYTF; CDR3nt: TGCGCCAGCAGTGAGGGTTCAGGGGCCAACTATGGCTACACCTTC
d_gene: .; abundance: .; v_gene: TRBV9; j_gene: TRBJ1-2; CDR3aa: CASSVEQSYGYTF; CDR3nt: TGTGCCAGCAGCGTAGAACAGTCCTATGGCTACACCTTC
d_gene: TRBD2; abundance: .; v_gene: TRBV6-5; j_gene: TRBJ2-7; CDR3aa: CASIRTSGREQYF; CDR3nt: TGTGCCAGCATAAGGACTAGCGGTCGTGAGCAGTACTTC
d_gene: TRBD1; abundance: once; v_gene: TRBV7-9; j_gene: TRBJ2-5; CDR3aa: CASSRDSETQYF; CDR3nt: TGTGCCAGCAGCCGGGACAGCGAGACCCAGTACTTC
d_gene: TRBD1; abundance: .; v_gene: TRBV18; j_gene: TRBJ2-3; CDR3aa: CASSSRGQGADTQYF; CDR3nt: TGTGCCAGCTCATCGCGGGGACAGGGGGCTGATACGCAGTATTTT
d_gene: .; abundance: .; v_gene: TRBV9; j_gene: TRBJ2-1; CDR3aa: CASSFSTGRGEQFF; CDR3nt: TGTGCCAGCAGCTTCTCGACAGGACGAGGCGAGCAGTTCTTC
d_gene: .; abundance: .; v_gene: TRBV3-1/TRBV3-2; j_gene: TRBJ2-6; CDR3aa: CASSQRGLKSSGANVLTF; CDR3nt: TGTGCCAGCAGCCAACGGGGACTTAAATCCTCCGGGGCCAACGTCCTGACTTTC
d_gene: TRBD1; abundance: once; v_gene: TRBV27; j_gene: TRBJ1-2; CDR3aa: CASSSSVMTGGEHYGYTF; CDR3nt: TGTGCCAGCAGTTCCTCAGTCATGACAGGGGGGGAGCATTATGGCTACACCTTC
d_gene: .; abundance: .; v_gene: TRBV18; j_gene: TRBJ1-4; CDR3aa: CASSPAGVGEKLFF; CDR3nt: TGTGCCAGCTCACCAGCAGGGGTCGGGGAAAAACTGTTTTTT
d_gene: .; abundance: .; v_gene: TRBV5-1; j_gene: TRBJ2-2; CDR3aa: CASSLGGVAGELFF; CDR3nt: TGCGCCAGCAGCTTAGGGGGTGTAGCCGGGGAGCTGTTTTTT
d_gene: TRBD1; abundance: .; v_gene: TRBV5-1; j_gene: TRBJ1-4; CDR3aa: CASSTGQGAPNEKLFF; CDR3nt: TGCGCCAGCAGCACGGGACAGGGGGCACCTAATGAAAAACTGTTTTTT
d_gene: TRBD2; abundance: once; v_gene: TRBV24-1; j_gene: TRBJ2-1; CDR3aa: CATSDHSGSSYNEQFF; CDR3nt: TGTGCCACCAGTGACCATAGCGGGAGCTCCTACAATGAGCAGTTCTTC
d_gene: TRBD2; abundance: .; v_gene: TRBV7-2; j_gene: TRBJ2-1; CDR3aa: CASSLASPSGRPDEQFF; CDR3nt: TGTGCCAGCAGCTTAGCGAGTCCTAGCGGGAGACCCGATGAGCAGTTCTTC
d_gene: .; abundance: .; v_gene: TRBV5-5; j_gene: TRBJ2-2; CDR3aa: CASSAYGLLGELFF; CDR3nt: TGTGCCAGCAGCGCCTATGGACTCCTCGGGGAGCTGTTTTTT
d_gene: .; abundance: .; v_gene: TRBV5-1; j_gene: TRBJ1-2; CDR3aa: CASSPRTDGYTF; CDR3nt: TGCGCCAGCAGCCCCAGGACAGACGGCTACACCTTC
d_gene: .; abundance: .; v_gene: TRBV9; j_gene: TRBJ2-1; CDR3aa: CASSAGVGNYNEQFF; CDR3nt: TGTGCCAGCAGCGCGGGAGTCGGTAATTACAATGAGCAGTTCTTC
d_gene: .; abundance: few; v_gene: TRBV28; j_gene: TRBJ2-3; CDR3aa: CASSLAASTDTQYF; CDR3nt: TGTGCCAGCAGTTTAGCCGCGAGCACAGATACGCAGTATTTT
d_gene: TRBD2; abundance: .; v_gene: TRBV18; j_gene: TRBJ2-3; CDR3aa: CASSPPSGRATDTQYF; CDR3nt: TGTGCCAGCTCACCACCGAGCGGGAGGGCCACAGATACGCAGTATTTT
d_gene: .; abundance: .; v_gene: TRBV10-2; j_gene: TRBJ1-1; CDR3aa: CASRQGHQENTEAFF; CDR3nt: TGCGCCAGCAGGCAGGGACATCAGGAGAACACTGAAGCTTTCTTT